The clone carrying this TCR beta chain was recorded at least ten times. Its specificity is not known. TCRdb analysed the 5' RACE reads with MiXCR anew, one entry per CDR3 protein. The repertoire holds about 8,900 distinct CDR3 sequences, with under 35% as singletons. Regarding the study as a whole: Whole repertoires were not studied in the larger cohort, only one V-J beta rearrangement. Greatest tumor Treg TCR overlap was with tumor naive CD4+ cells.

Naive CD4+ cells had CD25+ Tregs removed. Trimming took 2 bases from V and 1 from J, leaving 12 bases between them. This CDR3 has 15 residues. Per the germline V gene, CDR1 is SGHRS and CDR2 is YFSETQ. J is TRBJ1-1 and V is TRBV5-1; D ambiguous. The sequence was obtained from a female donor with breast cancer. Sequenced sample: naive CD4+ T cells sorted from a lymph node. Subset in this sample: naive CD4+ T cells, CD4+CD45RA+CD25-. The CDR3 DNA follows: TGCGCCAGCAGCTTCCGGGTCGCTGCGAACACTGAAGCTTTCTTT. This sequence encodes CASSFRVAANTEAFF.